Detailed here is one T cell receptor beta chain. Generated by immunoSEQ multiplex PCR, the TCRdb table keeps only in-frame clones and is missing some. The sample lists approximately 720,000 clones, around 90% occurring once. The data were taken from a study of shared clonotypes between healthy human individuals. Study as a whole: Per-donor plates numbered three CD4 naive, three CD4 memory, two CD8 naive and one CD8 memory.

Naive CD8 cells lacked CD45RO and underwent positive selection for CCR7, leaving out terminally differentiated effector memory CD45RA+ cells. Per germline, CDR1 SGHNT and CDR2 YENEEA. The CDR3 consists of 15 residues. Deletions cut 4 bases from V and 1 base from J, with 10 bases between. The TCR originated in a man aged 25-45 years in good health. Sequencing used naive CD8+ T cells sorted from blood. The V and J genes are TRBV11-3 and TRBJ2-2; a possible D gene is TRBD2 (5 bases). CDR3 nucleotide sequence: TGTGCCAGCAGCTACCCCCGGGGGAACACCGGGGAGCTGTTTTTT. The encoded protein is CASSYPRGNTGELFF.